This T cell receptor beta chain was captured by sequencing in a study of T cell responses to AZD1222 COVID-19 vaccine. Method: immunoSEQ multiplex PCR; TCRdb's copy keeps in-frame clones and lacks some. The table shows 150,000 to 200,000 clones, with 90% to 95% occurring only once. The germline CDR1 and CDR2 sequences are SGHRS and YFSETQ. With 2 bases removed from V and 2 bases from J, the gap between germline ends came to 11 bases. The CDR3 totals 15 residues. The rearrangement links TRBV5-1 to TRBJ1-3; possibly TRBD1 for D (6 bases). This specimen was peripheral blood, taken 28 days after the second dose of the MenACWY control vaccine. The clonotype originates from an adult who received the MenACWY meningococcal vaccine as a control. CDR3 protein: CASSLGDTAGNTIYF. The CDR3 nucleotides read TGCGCCAGCAGCTTAGGGGACACAGCTGGAAACACCATATATTTT.